These T cell receptor beta chains were read from a single sample in a study of blood T cell repertoires in COVID-19. Data came from immunoSEQ multiplex PCR; TCRdb stores just in-frame clones and leaves some out. The sample holds about 270,000 clones; 86% are singletons and the top ten take approximately 6%. Sequenced input: peripheral blood. Receptors were obtained from a woman at least 80 years old with COVID-19, enrolled during active disease. CDR3s include the opening cysteine and the closing phenylalanine or tryptophan. D genes are given only for firm matches. For some rows the clone size is stated as once, few or many, or as a class when expanded; others skip it.

>TRBJ1-5|NA|NA|TRBV10-3
TGTGCCATCAGTGGGCAACAGGGAACAGGACAGCCCCAGCATTTT
CAISGQQGTGQPQHF
>TRBJ1-6|NA|NA|TRBV25-1
TGTGCCAGCAGTGAATCAGGGTATAATTCACCCCTCCACTTT
CASSESGYNSPLHF
>TRBJ2-3|TRBD2|NA|TRBV7-2
TGTGCCAGCAGTGGGATAGCGGGGGGGCGCGCAGATACGCAGTATTTT
CASSGIAGGRADTQYF
>TRBJ1-5|TRBD1|NA|TRBV19
TGTGCCAGTAGCAGCCCAGGGGGGACAGGGAGCAATCAGCCCCAGCATTTT
CASSSPGGTGSNQPQHF
>TRBJ1-3|TRBD1|NA|TRBV5-1
TGCGCCAGCAGCTTAGCAGGGGGTAGTACTGGAAACACCATATATTTT
CASSLAGGSTGNTIYF
>TRBJ1-4|NA|NA|TRBV18
TGTGCCAGCTCACCAATTAGTAATGAAAAACTGTTTTTT
CASSPISNEKLFF
>TRBJ1-6|TRBD1|NA|TRBV7-6
TGTGCCAGCAGCTTACGGGACAGGGGCAATTCACCCCTCCACTTT
CASSLRDRGNSPLHF
>TRBJ2-7|TRBD2|NA|TRBV6-5
TGTGCCAGCAGTTACGGGAGCGGGGGCTCCTACGAGCAGTACTTC
CASSYGSGGSYEQYF
>TRBJ2-5|TRBD2|NA|TRBV7-9
TGTGCCAGCACCCTTAGCGGGGGGGCCGGAGAGACCCAGTACTTC
CASTLSGGAGETQYF
>TRBJ1-2|NA|NA|TRBV6-5
TGTGCCAGCAGTTACGACAGCTATGGCTACACCTTC
CASSYDSYGYTF
>TRBJ2-1|TRBD2|once|TRBV28
TGTGCCAGCAGTTCTCTAGCGGGGGGGCAATATGAGCAGTTCTTC
CASSSLAGGQYEQFF
>TRBJ2-1|NA|NA|TRBV3-1/TRBV3-2
TGTGCCAGCAGCCCCTGGGGGGCCTACAATGAGCAGTTCTTC
CASSPWGAYNEQFF
>TRBJ2-1|NA|NA|TRBV6-1
TGTGCCAGCGTCACCGGGAGCTCCTACAATGAGCAGTTCTTC
CASVTGSSYNEQFF
>TRBJ2-6|NA|NA|TRBV27
TGTGCCAGCAGTTTTAATCTTGGCAGCTCTGGGGCCAACGTCCTGACTTTC
CASSFNLGSSGANVLTF
>TRBJ2-1|TRBD1|NA|TRBV18
TGTGCCAGCTCACCTATGGGACAGGGTAGGAAGGACTCCTACAATGAGCAGTTCTTC
CASSPMGQGRKDSYNEQFF
>TRBJ2-3|TRBD2|NA|TRBV5-1
TGCGCCAGCAGCTTCCGAAGCGGGGGGGTAGCAGATACGCAGTATTTT
CASSFRSGGVADTQYF
>TRBJ1-2|TRBD1|NA|TRBV3-1/TRBV3-2
TGTGCCAGCAGCCAAGAGATGACAGGGGGCTATGGCTACACCTTC
CASSQEMTGGYGYTF
>TRBJ2-5|NA|few|TRBV7-9
TGTGCCAGCGACCAGGGGGGCAGGGCTGAGACCCAGTACTTC
CASDQGGRAETQYF
>TRBJ2-3|TRBD2|NA|TRBV24-1
TGTGCCACCAGTTTGGGACTAGCGAGTGATACGCAGTATTTT
CATSLGLASDTQYF
>TRBJ1-2|NA|NA|TRBV19
TGTGCCAGTAATATACAGGGCTACACCTTC
CASNIQGYTF
>TRBJ2-4|TRBD1|NA|TRBV19
TGTGCCAGTAGTATACAGGGGGCCATAAACATTCAGTACTTC
CASSIQGAINIQYF
>TRBJ1-2|TRBD1|NA|TRBV4-3
TGCGCCAGCAGCCAAGATGGGGCAGGGGGGATCAACTATGGCTACACCTTC
CASSQDGAGGINYGYTF
>TRBJ2-5|NA|NA|TRBV2
TGTGCCAGCAGTGTGGGGCAGACCCAAGAGACCCAGTACTTC
CASSVGQTQETQYF
>TRBJ2-5|TRBD2|NA|TRBV24-1
TGTGCCACCAGTCCGGGAGGGACTAGCGGGGGGCACCAAGAGACCCAGTACTTC
CATSPGGTSGGHQETQYF
>TRBJ1-1|TRBD1|NA|TRBV19
TGTGCCAGTAGTCCCGGACAGGGGAACACTGAAGCTTTCTTT
CASSPGQGNTEAFF
>TRBJ1-1|NA|NA|TRBV5-1
TGCGCCAGCAGCCCCCAGGGAGGGAACACTGAAGCTTTCTTT
CASSPQGGNTEAFF
>TRBJ1-1|TRBD1|NA|TRBV5-1
TGCGCCAGCAGCTTCCGGGACAGGACCCCCATGAACACTGAAGCTTTCTTT
CASSFRDRTPMNTEAFF
>TRBJ1-2|TRBD1|NA|TRBV6-1
TGTGCCAGCACCTCAGGCGGGACAGGGAATGGCTACACCTTC
CASTSGGTGNGYTF
>TRBJ1-6|TRBD1|NA|TRBV5-1
TGCGCCAGCAGCCTCTCCGGGGACAGGGTCTCACCCCTCCACTTT
CASSLSGDRVSPLHF
>TRBJ2-1|NA|NA|TRBV5-1
TGCGCCAGCAGCCCGGCGGGGTTATACAATGAGCAGTTCTTC
CASSPAGLYNEQFF
>TRBJ1-2|NA|NA|TRBV9
TGTGCCAGCAGCGGGCAACAGGGAAGCTATGGCTACACCTTC
CASSGQQGSYGYTF
>TRBJ2-5|TRBD2|NA|TRBV5-1
TGCGCCAGCAGCTTAGGACTAGCGGGGTTCCAAGAGACCCAGTACTTC
CASSLGLAGFQETQYF
>TRBJ1-2|TRBD1|NA|TRBV7-2
TGTGCCAGCAGCCCCAGGACAGGGATCGGCTACACCTTC
CASSPRTGIGYTF
>TRBJ2-1|TRBD1|NA|TRBV4-2
TGTGCCAGCAGCCAAGGGACAGGGGCCGTCAGCAATGAGCAGTTCTTC
CASSQGTGAVSNEQFF
>TRBJ1-3|NA|few|TRBV2
TGTGCCAGCGGATCTTCCGGGGGAAACACCATATATTTT
CASGSSGGNTIYF
>TRBJ2-3|NA|once|TRBV5-4
TGTGCCACAGGGGCAGATACGCAGTATTTT
CATGADTQYF
>TRBJ2-3|NA|NA|TRBV5-1
TGCGCCAGCAGCTTCGGCACAGATACGCAGTATTTT
CASSFGTDTQYF